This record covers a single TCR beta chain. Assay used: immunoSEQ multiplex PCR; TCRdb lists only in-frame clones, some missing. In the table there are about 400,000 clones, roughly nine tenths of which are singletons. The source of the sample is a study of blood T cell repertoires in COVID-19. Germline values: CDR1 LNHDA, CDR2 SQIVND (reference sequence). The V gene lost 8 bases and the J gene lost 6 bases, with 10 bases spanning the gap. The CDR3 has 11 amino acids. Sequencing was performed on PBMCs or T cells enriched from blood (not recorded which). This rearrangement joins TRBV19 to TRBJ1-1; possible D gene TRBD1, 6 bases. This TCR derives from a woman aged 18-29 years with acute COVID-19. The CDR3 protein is CASVAGAEAFF. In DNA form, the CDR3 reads TGTGCCAGTGTGGCAGGGGCTGAAGCTTTCTTT.